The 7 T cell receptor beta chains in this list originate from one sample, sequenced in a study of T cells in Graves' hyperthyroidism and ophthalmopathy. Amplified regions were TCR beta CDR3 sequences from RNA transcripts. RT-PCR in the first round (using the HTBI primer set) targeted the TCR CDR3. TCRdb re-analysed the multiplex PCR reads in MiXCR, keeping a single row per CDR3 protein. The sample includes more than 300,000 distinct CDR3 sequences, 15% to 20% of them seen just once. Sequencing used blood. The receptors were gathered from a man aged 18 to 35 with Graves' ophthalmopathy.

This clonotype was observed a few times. CDR3 sequence reads: CASSTGGPYEQYF. In DNA form, the CDR3 reads TGTGCCAGTAGCACAGGGGGACCCTACGAGCAGTACTTC. The chain employs TRBV19 and TRBJ2-7, with TRBD1 matching 8 bases. V shed 6 bases and J 2 bases; nucleotides not matched to a gene: 3. The CDR3 is 13 amino acids. Germline CDR1 and CDR2: LNHDA and SQIVND (reference sequence). Drawing the rest from reference TRBV19 and TRBJ2-7, the complete variable domain is DGGITQSPKYLFRKEGQNVTLSCEQNLNHDAMYWYRQDPGQGLRLIYYSQIVNDFQKGDIAEGYSVSREKKESFPLTVTSAQKNPTAFYLCASSTGGPYEQYFGPGTRLTVT.

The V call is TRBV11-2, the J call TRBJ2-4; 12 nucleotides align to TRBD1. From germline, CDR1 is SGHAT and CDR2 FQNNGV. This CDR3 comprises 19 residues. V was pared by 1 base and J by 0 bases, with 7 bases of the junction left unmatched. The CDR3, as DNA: TGTGCCAGCAGCTTAGGGGACAGGGGGCCACCATTAGCCAAAAACATTCAGTACTTC. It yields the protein CASSLGDRGPPLAKNIQYF.

CDR3 sequence reads: CASSSDPLVRRLWEEKLFF. The CDR3, as DNA: TGTGCCAGCAGTTCCGACCCCCTCGTTAGACGGCTATGGGAGGAAAAACTGTTTTTT. This chain joins TRBV12-3 or TRBV12-4 and TRBJ1-4; D ambiguous. V shed 4 bases and J shed 8 bases, with 29 bases lying between them. The CDR3 extends over 19 amino acids.

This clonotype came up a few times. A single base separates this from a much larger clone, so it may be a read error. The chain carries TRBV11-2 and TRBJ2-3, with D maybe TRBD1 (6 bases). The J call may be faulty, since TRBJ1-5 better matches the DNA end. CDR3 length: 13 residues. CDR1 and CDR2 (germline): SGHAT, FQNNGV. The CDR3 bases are TGTGCCAGCAGCAGAAGACAGGCAGATACGCAGCATTTT. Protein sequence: CASSRRQADTQHF.

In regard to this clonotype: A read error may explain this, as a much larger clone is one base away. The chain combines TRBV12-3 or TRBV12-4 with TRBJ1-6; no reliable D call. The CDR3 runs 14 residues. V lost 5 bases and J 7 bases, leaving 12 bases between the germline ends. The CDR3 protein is CASSRRRRNSPLHF. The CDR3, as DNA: TGTGCCAGCAGTCGAAGGAGGCGAAATTCACCCCTCCACTTT.

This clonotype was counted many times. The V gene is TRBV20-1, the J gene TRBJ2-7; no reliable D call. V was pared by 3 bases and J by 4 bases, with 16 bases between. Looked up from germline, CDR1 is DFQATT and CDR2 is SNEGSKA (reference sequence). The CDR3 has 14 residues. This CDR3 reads CSASEDRLPYEQYF. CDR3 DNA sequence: TGCAGTGCTAGTGAAGACCGTCTCCCGTACGAGCAGTACTTC.

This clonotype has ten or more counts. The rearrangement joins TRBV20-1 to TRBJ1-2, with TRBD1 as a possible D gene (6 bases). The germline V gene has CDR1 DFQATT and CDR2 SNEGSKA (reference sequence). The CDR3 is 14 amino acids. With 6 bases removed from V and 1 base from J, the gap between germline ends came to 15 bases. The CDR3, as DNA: TGCAGTGCCCGGGACATCCTCTATAACTATGGCTACACCTTC. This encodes CSARDILYNYGYTF.